The rows below give T cell receptor beta chains drawn from one sample of a study of PD-L1 blockade in urothelial cancer. The assay was immunoSEQ multiplex PCR, and TCRdb's table has in-frame clones only and misses some. This sample yields about 36,000 clones, of which around 33% are seen a single time; 8.5% to 10% belongs to the top ten. The input for sequencing was tumor tissue, taken before atezolizumab (anti-PD-L1) treatment. The receptors derive from a man in his 60s with urothelial cancer. The CDR3 runs from the conserved cysteine through the conserved F or W. Each record gives: D gene, clone size, V gene, J gene, CDR3 DNA, CDR3 protein. The D gene is left open where the match is weak. Clone size is shown for a subset of rows, as once, few, many or a class of expanded clone.

d_gene: -; abundance: -; v_gene: TRBV6-7; j_gene: TRBJ2-2; CDR3nt: TGTGCCACCTCGGGCCGTACGAACACCGGGGAGCTGTTTTTT; CDR3aa: CATSGRTNTGELFF
d_gene: TRBD1; abundance: few; v_gene: TRBV28; j_gene: TRBJ2-3; CDR3nt: TGTGCCAGCAGTTCCCCGGGACAGGGAACAGATACGCAGTATTTT; CDR3aa: CASSSPGQGTDTQYF
d_gene: -; abundance: few; v_gene: TRBV6-8; j_gene: TRBJ2-2; CDR3nt: TGTGCCATCAGGGGAATAGGCACCGGGGAGCTGTTTTTT; CDR3aa: CAIRGIGTGELFF
d_gene: -; abundance: few; v_gene: TRBV6-8; j_gene: TRBJ1-2; CDR3nt: TGTGCCAGCAGTGGGACGGGATATGGCTACACCTTC; CDR3aa: CASSGTGYGYTF
d_gene: -; abundance: few; v_gene: TRBV11-3; j_gene: TRBJ1-3; CDR3nt: TGTGCCAGCAGCGCCGACAGTAGCTCTGGAAACACCATATATTTT; CDR3aa: CASSADSSSGNTIYF
d_gene: -; abundance: -; v_gene: TRBV7-1; j_gene: TRBJ1-5; CDR3nt: TGTGCCAGCAGCTTATCCACAGGGCAGCCCCAGCATTTT; CDR3aa: CASSLSTGQPQHF
d_gene: -; abundance: -; v_gene: TRBV19; j_gene: TRBJ1-1; CDR3nt: TGTGCCAGTAGTGTCGGACAGAGCATGAACACTGAAGCTTTCTTT; CDR3aa: CASSVGQSMNTEAFF
d_gene: -; abundance: -; v_gene: TRBV29-1; j_gene: TRBJ2-7; CDR3nt: TGCAGCGTGGCCTTCAGGGGCTACGAGCAGTACTTC; CDR3aa: CSVAFRGYEQYF
d_gene: TRBD1; abundance: -; v_gene: TRBV19; j_gene: TRBJ2-3; CDR3nt: TGTGCCAGTAGTAATAGGGACAGGGCCTATACGCAGTATTTT; CDR3aa: CASSNRDRAYTQYF
d_gene: -; abundance: few; v_gene: TRBV6-8; j_gene: TRBJ1-2; CDR3nt: TGTGCCATCAGTGGGCAGGACTATGGCTACACCTTC; CDR3aa: CAISGQDYGYTF
d_gene: TRBD1; abundance: -; v_gene: TRBV6-8; j_gene: TRBJ1-1; CDR3nt: TGTGCCAGCAGTTCCCATACAGGGGGCTGGGACACTGAAGCTTTCTTT; CDR3aa: CASSSHTGGWDTEAFF
d_gene: -; abundance: -; v_gene: TRBV18; j_gene: TRBJ2-6; CDR3nt: TGTGCCAGCTCACCGGTTGGGCCCGGGGCCAACGTCCTGACTTTC; CDR3aa: CASSPVGPGANVLTF
d_gene: TRBD2; abundance: -; v_gene: TRBV6-8; j_gene: TRBJ2-7; CDR3nt: TGTGCCATCACCGCGGGGAGGGGCTACGAGCAGTACTTC; CDR3aa: CAITAGRGYEQYF
d_gene: -; abundance: few; v_gene: TRBV29-1; j_gene: TRBJ1-4; CDR3nt: TGCAGCGCCCTGGACGGAGGGGACGAAAAACTGTTTTTT; CDR3aa: CSALDGGDEKLFF
d_gene: TRBD1; abundance: -; v_gene: TRBV6-8; j_gene: TRBJ1-3; CDR3nt: TGTGCCATCAATCAAGACAGGGGAAGCTCTGGAAACACCATATATTTT; CDR3aa: CAINQDRGSSGNTIYF
d_gene: -; abundance: few; v_gene: TRBV9; j_gene: TRBJ1-2; CDR3nt: TGTGCCAGCAGCCTAGAGGGAGACTATGGCTACACCTTC; CDR3aa: CASSLEGDYGYTF
d_gene: -; abundance: -; v_gene: TRBV10-2; j_gene: TRBJ1-4; CDR3nt: TGCGCCAGCAATAGTCGGGGCGGAGTTGGAGGCCGGGCCGGGGAACTGTTTTTT; CDR3aa: CASNSRGGVGGRAGELFF
d_gene: TRBD2; abundance: few; v_gene: TRBV6-8; j_gene: TRBJ2-7; CDR3nt: TGTGCCAGCAGTGACAGGACTAGCGGGAGCTACGAGCAGTACTTC; CDR3aa: CASSDRTSGSYEQYF
d_gene: TRBD2; abundance: -; v_gene: TRBV30; j_gene: TRBJ2-1; CDR3nt: TGTGCCTGGAGTGTGAGTCGGGGGGTCGGTGAGCAGTTCTTC; CDR3aa: CAWSVSRGVGEQFF
d_gene: -; abundance: -; v_gene: TRBV6-8; j_gene: TRBJ2-6; CDR3nt: TGTGCCAGCAGTCAACCAAGGGCTAGGGCCCTCCTCTCTGGGGCCAACGTCCTGACTTTC; CDR3aa: CASSQPRARALLSGANVLTF
d_gene: TRBD2; abundance: many; v_gene: TRBV11-3; j_gene: TRBJ2-2; CDR3nt: TGTGCCAGCAGCTCACAAGGACTAGGGGCCGGGGAGCTGTTTTTT; CDR3aa: CASSSQGLGAGELFF
d_gene: TRBD1; abundance: many; v_gene: TRBV6-8; j_gene: TRBJ1-2; CDR3nt: TGTGCCAGCAGTGGACAGGGATTGTATGGCTACACCTTC; CDR3aa: CASSGQGLYGYTF
d_gene: TRBD1; abundance: -; v_gene: TRBV28; j_gene: TRBJ1-2; CDR3nt: TGTGCCAGCAGCCTAGACAGGGTCTATGGCTACACCTTC; CDR3aa: CASSLDRVYGYTF
d_gene: TRBD1; abundance: -; v_gene: TRBV18; j_gene: TRBJ2-5; CDR3nt: TGTGCCAGCTCACAGCGGACAGGGGCGCAAGAGACCCAGTACTTC; CDR3aa: CASSQRTGAQETQYF
d_gene: -; abundance: many; v_gene: TRBV7-6; j_gene: TRBJ1-5; CDR3nt: TGTGCCAGCAGCTTGTTCGGCCTAAATCAGCCCCAGCATTTT; CDR3aa: CASSLFGLNQPQHF
d_gene: TRBD2; abundance: few; v_gene: TRBV6-8; j_gene: TRBJ2-1; CDR3nt: TGTGCCAGCAGTTATGTGGGAAGCGGGGGCAATGAGCAGTTCTTC; CDR3aa: CASSYVGSGGNEQFF
d_gene: TRBD1; abundance: few; v_gene: TRBV18; j_gene: TRBJ2-3; CDR3nt: TGTGCCAGCTCACCAGGACAGGGGAAGTATACGCAGTATTTT; CDR3aa: CASSPGQGKYTQYF
d_gene: TRBD1; abundance: once; v_gene: TRBV23-1; j_gene: TRBJ2-3; CDR3nt: TGCGCCAGCAGTCAACCGAAGACAGGGCGGACAGATACGCAGTATTTT; CDR3aa: CASSQPKTGRTDTQYF
d_gene: TRBD2; abundance: -; v_gene: TRBV10-2; j_gene: TRBJ2-2; CDR3nt: TGCGCCAGCAGTCTTACTAGCGGGACCGGGGAGCTGTTTTTT; CDR3aa: CASSLTSGTGELFF
d_gene: TRBD1; abundance: once; v_gene: TRBV19; j_gene: TRBJ1-4; CDR3nt: TGTGCCAGTAGCAAGGGACAGGGGAGTGAAAAACTGTTTTTT; CDR3aa: CASSKGQGSEKLFF
d_gene: TRBD1; abundance: -; v_gene: TRBV29-1; j_gene: TRBJ1-5; CDR3nt: TGCAGCGTTGGGGGAGCAGGGGGGAATCAGCCCCAGCATTTT; CDR3aa: CSVGGAGGNQPQHF
d_gene: -; abundance: -; v_gene: TRBV4-1; j_gene: TRBJ1-1; CDR3nt: TGCGCCAGCAGCAAAACGACAGGGAACACTGAAGCTTTCTTT; CDR3aa: CASSKTTGNTEAFF
d_gene: TRBD2; abundance: few; v_gene: TRBV4-1; j_gene: TRBJ2-1; CDR3nt: TGCGCCAGCAGCCAAGAATCGGGGGGGAACAATGAGCAGTTCTTC; CDR3aa: CASSQESGGNNEQFF
d_gene: -; abundance: few; v_gene: TRBV19; j_gene: TRBJ1-5; CDR3nt: TGTGCCAGTAGTATAGACGGCCCCTCGGGACAGCCCCAGCATTTT; CDR3aa: CASSIDGPSGQPQHF
d_gene: -; abundance: few; v_gene: TRBV11-3; j_gene: TRBJ2-1; CDR3nt: TGTGCCAGCAGCTTAGGGGTCGGGAGCGGGGAGCAGTTCTTC; CDR3aa: CASSLGVGSGEQFF
d_gene: -; abundance: few; v_gene: TRBV5-1; j_gene: TRBJ2-2; CDR3nt: TGCGCCAGCAGCTCGACCGGGACAACGAACACCGGGGAGCTGTTTTTT; CDR3aa: CASSSTGTTNTGELFF
d_gene: -; abundance: -; v_gene: TRBV29-1; j_gene: TRBJ2-2; CDR3nt: TGCAGCGTTGAATGGACAGCCACCGGGGAGCTGTTTTTT; CDR3aa: CSVEWTATGELFF
d_gene: -; abundance: many; v_gene: TRBV11-3; j_gene: TRBJ2-2; CDR3nt: TGTGCCAGCAGCCCCGGTGGTCTAGCAGTGAACACCGGGGAGCTGTTTTTT; CDR3aa: CASSPGGLAVNTGELFF
d_gene: -; abundance: -; v_gene: TRBV2; j_gene: TRBJ2-5; CDR3nt: TGTGCCAGCAGTGTCGGGGGCGAGACCCAGTACTTC; CDR3aa: CASSVGGETQYF
d_gene: TRBD2; abundance: -; v_gene: TRBV6-8; j_gene: TRBJ2-1; CDR3nt: TGTGCCAGCCTTAGCGGGCTCCACTACAATGAGCAGTTCTTC; CDR3aa: CASLSGLHYNEQFF
d_gene: -; abundance: many; v_gene: TRBV11-3; j_gene: TRBJ1-6; CDR3nt: TGTGCCAGCAGCAGGGGGGGGTCCTATAATTCACCCCTCCACTTT; CDR3aa: CASSRGGSYNSPLHF
d_gene: -; abundance: -; v_gene: TRBV18; j_gene: TRBJ2-5; CDR3nt: TGTGCCAGCTCACCACGAAGAGGCTTCCAAGAGACCCAGTACTTC; CDR3aa: CASSPRRGFQETQYF
d_gene: TRBD1; abundance: medium-sized; v_gene: TRBV19; j_gene: TRBJ2-4; CDR3nt: TGTGCCAGTACGGGGACAGGGAGGAACATTCAGTACTTC; CDR3aa: CASTGTGRNIQYF
d_gene: -; abundance: few; v_gene: TRBV30; j_gene: TRBJ1-6; CDR3nt: TGTGCCTGGAGTGGAGCTGGCTCCTATAATTCACCCCTCCACTTT; CDR3aa: CAWSGAGSYNSPLHF
d_gene: -; abundance: few; v_gene: TRBV27; j_gene: TRBJ2-3; CDR3nt: TGTGCCAGCAGTTTAGCCCAGGGGTTGTGGGATACGCAGTATTTT; CDR3aa: CASSLAQGLWDTQYF
d_gene: -; abundance: -; v_gene: TRBV6-8; j_gene: TRBJ1-3; CDR3nt: TGTGCCAGCGGCGGGTCAGCAGCTGGAAACACCATATATTTT; CDR3aa: CASGGSAAGNTIYF
d_gene: -; abundance: once; v_gene: TRBV19; j_gene: TRBJ2-1; CDR3nt: TGTGCCAGTAGTATAGCCGACAGGTTAAGCTACAATGAGCAGTTCTTC; CDR3aa: CASSIADRLSYNEQFF
d_gene: -; abundance: -; v_gene: TRBV6-8; j_gene: TRBJ2-2; CDR3nt: TGTGCCAGCAGGTCGGTGAACACCGGGGAGCTGTTTTTT; CDR3aa: CASRSVNTGELFF
d_gene: -; abundance: few; v_gene: TRBV18; j_gene: TRBJ1-3; CDR3nt: TGTGCCAGCTCACCCTCGTCGGGTACTGGAAACACCATATATTTT; CDR3aa: CASSPSSGTGNTIYF
d_gene: -; abundance: -; v_gene: TRBV9; j_gene: TRBJ2-2; CDR3nt: TGTGCCAGCAGCGTATGGACGGGTATACGTACCGGGGAGCTGTTTTTT; CDR3aa: CASSVWTGIRTGELFF
d_gene: -; abundance: few; v_gene: TRBV19; j_gene: TRBJ2-1; CDR3nt: TGTGCCAGTACTAAACACCTAGGCACCTACAATGAGCAGTTCTTC; CDR3aa: CASTKHLGTYNEQFF
d_gene: -; abundance: few; v_gene: TRBV6-8; j_gene: TRBJ1-1; CDR3nt: TGTGCCAGCAGTTATTCGAGGGGCCAGAACACTGAAGCTTTCTTT; CDR3aa: CASSYSRGQNTEAFF
d_gene: -; abundance: -; v_gene: TRBV19; j_gene: TRBJ2-2; CDR3nt: TGTGCTAGTAGTATAGGCTCTGGCACCGGGGAGCTGTTTTTT; CDR3aa: CASSIGSGTGELFF
d_gene: TRBD1; abundance: -; v_gene: TRBV30; j_gene: TRBJ1-2; CDR3nt: TGTGCCTGGAGTGACTACTACAGGGGGCTGACCACCTTC; CDR3aa: CAWSDYYRGLTTF
d_gene: -; abundance: few; v_gene: TRBV11-3; j_gene: TRBJ2-7; CDR3nt: TGTGCCAGCAGCTTTGGACCCCTCCTCTACGAGCAGTACTTC; CDR3aa: CASSFGPLLYEQYF
d_gene: TRBD2; abundance: -; v_gene: TRBV28; j_gene: TRBJ2-7; CDR3nt: TGTGCCAGCAGTATGCCTAGCGGCACCTACGAGCAGTACTTC; CDR3aa: CASSMPSGTYEQYF
d_gene: -; abundance: -; v_gene: TRBV6-8; j_gene: TRBJ1-1; CDR3nt: TGTGCCAGCAGCGTAAACAGGGAGGACACTGAAGCTTTCTTT; CDR3aa: CASSVNREDTEAFF